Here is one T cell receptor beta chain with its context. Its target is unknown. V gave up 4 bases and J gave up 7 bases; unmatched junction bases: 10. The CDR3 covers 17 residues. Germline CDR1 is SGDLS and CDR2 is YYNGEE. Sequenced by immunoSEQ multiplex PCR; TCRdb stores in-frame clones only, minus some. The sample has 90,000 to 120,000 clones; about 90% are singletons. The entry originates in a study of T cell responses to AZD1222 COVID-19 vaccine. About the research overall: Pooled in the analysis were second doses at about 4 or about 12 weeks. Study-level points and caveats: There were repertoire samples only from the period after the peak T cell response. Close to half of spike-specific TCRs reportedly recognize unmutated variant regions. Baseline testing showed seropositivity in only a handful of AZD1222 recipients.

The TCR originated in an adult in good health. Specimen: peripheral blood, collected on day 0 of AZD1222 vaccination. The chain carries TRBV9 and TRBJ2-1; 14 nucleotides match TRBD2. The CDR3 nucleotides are TGTGCCAGCAGCCCTAGGACTAGCGGGAGGCAGTGGAATGAGCAGTTCTTC. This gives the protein CASSPRTSGRQWNEQFF.